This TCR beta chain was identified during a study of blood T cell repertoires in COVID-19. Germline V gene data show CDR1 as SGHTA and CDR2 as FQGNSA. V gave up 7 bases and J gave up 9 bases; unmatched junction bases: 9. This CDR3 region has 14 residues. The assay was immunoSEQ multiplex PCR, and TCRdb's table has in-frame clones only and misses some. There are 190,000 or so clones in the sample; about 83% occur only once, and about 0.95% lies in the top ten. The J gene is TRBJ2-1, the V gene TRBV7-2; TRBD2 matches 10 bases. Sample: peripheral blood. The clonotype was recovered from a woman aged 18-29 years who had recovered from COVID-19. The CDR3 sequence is CASTPLAGVGEQFF. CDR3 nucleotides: TGTGCCAGCACTCCTCTAGCGGGAGTGGGTGAGCAGTTCTTC.